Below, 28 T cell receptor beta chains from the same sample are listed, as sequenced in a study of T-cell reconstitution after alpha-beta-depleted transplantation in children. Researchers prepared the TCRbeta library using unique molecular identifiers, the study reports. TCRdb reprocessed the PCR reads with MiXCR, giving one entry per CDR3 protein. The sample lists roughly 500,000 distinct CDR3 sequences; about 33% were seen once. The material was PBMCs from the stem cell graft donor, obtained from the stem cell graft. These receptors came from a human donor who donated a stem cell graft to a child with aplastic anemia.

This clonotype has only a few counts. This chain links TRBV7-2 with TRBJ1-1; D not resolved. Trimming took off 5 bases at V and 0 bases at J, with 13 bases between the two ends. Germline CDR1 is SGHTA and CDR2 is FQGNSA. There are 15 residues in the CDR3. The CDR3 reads CASSMMVPMNTEAFF. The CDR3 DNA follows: TGTGCCAGCAGCATGATGGTCCCCATGAACACTGAAGCTTTCTTT.

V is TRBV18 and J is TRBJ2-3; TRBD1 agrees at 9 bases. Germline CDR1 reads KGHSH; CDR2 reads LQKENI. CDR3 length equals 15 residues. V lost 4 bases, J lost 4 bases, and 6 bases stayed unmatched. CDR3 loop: CASSRGQGGADTQYF. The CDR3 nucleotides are TGTGCCAGCTCACGGGGACAGGGAGGCGCAGATACGCAGTATTTT.

CDR3 sequence: CASSLAILAGGRDEQFF. Written as DNA, the CDR3 is TGTGCCAGCAGCTTAGCGATACTAGCGGGAGGTAGGGATGAGCAGTTCTTC. This chain links TRBV11-1 with TRBJ2-1; 12 bases fit TRBD2. J was trimmed by 8 bases and V by 0 bases; bases with no gene match: 8. Germline CDR1 is SGHAT and CDR2 is FQDESV (reference sequence). This CDR3 contains 17 residues.

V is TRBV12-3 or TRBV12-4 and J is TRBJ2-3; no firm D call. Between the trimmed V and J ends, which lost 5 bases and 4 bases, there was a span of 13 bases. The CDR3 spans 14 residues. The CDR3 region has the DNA TGTGCCAGCAGTCCAGATCCCCGCCCAGATACGCAGTATTTT. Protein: CASSPDPRPDTQYF.

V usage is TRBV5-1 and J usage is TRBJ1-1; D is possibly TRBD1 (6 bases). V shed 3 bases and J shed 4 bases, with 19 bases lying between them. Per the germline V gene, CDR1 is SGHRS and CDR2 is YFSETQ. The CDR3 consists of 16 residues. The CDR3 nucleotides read TGCGCCAGCAGCTCGCAACCGGGGGGGGGCCTCACTGAAGCTTTCTTT. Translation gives CASSSQPGGGLTEAFF.

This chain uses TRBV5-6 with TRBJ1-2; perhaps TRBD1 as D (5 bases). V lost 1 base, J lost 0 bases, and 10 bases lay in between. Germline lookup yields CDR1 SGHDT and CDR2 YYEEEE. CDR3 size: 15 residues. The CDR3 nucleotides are TGTGCCAGCAGCTTGTTTGAGGGGACTAACTATGGCTACACCTTC. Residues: CASSLFEGTNYGYTF.

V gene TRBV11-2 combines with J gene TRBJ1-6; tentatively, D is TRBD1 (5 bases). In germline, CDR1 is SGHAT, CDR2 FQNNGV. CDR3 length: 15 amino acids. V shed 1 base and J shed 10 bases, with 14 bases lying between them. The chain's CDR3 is CASSLVQGPISPLHF. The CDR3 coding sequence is TGTGCCAGCAGCTTAGTCCAGGGCCCTATCTCACCCCTCCACTTT.

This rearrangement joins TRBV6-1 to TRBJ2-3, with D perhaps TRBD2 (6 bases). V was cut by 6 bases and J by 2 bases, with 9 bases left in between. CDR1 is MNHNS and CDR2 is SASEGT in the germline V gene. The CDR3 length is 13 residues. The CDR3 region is CASSGTYTDTQYF. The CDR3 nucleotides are TGTGCCAGCAGCGGGACTTACACAGATACGCAGTATTTT.

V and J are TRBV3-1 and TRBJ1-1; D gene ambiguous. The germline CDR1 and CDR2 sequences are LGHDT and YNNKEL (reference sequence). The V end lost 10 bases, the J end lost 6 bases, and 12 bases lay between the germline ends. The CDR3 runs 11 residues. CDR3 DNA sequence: TGTGCCACCGACCGGGCCCCTGAAGCTTTCTTT. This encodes CATDRAPEAFF.

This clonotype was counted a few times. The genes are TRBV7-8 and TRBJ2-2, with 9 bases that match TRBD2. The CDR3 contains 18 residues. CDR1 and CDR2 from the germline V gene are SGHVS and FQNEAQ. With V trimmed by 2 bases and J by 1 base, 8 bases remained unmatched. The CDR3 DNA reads TGTGCCAGCAGCTTACCGCGGGGGGGCCCAAAGAACACCGGGGAGCTGTTTTTT. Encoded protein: CASSLPRGGPKNTGELFF.

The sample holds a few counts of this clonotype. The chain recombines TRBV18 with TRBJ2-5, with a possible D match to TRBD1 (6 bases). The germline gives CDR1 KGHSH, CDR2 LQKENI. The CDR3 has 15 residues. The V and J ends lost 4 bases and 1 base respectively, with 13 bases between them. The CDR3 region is CASSLSTGAQETQYF. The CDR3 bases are TGTGCCAGCTCACTATCGACAGGAGCCCAAGAGACCCAGTACTTC.

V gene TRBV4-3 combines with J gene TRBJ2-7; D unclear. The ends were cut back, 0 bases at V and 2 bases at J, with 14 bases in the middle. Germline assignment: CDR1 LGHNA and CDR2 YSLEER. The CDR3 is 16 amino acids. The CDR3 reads CASSQDPPGRAYEQYF. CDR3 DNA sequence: TGCGCCAGCAGCCAAGATCCCCCAGGACGAGCCTACGAGCAGTACTTC.

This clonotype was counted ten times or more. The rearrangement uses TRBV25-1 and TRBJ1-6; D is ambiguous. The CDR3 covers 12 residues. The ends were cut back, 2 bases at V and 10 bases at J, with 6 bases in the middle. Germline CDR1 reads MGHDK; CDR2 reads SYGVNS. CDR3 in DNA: TGTGCCAGCAGTGAAGATCTCTCACCCCTCCACTTT. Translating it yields CASSEDLSPLHF.

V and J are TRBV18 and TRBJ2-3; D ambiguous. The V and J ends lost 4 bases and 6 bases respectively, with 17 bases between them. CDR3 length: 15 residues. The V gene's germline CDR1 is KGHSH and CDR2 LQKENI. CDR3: CASSHNPLSGDTQYF. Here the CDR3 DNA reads TGTGCCAGCTCACACAACCCCCTCTCGGGCGATACGCAGTATTTT.

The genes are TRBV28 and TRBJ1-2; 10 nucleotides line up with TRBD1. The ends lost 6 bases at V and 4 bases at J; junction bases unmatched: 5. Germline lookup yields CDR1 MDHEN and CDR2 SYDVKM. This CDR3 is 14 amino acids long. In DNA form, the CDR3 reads TGTGCCAGCAGCCAGGACAGGGGGGCCTATGGCTACACCTTC. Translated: CASSQDRGAYGYTF.

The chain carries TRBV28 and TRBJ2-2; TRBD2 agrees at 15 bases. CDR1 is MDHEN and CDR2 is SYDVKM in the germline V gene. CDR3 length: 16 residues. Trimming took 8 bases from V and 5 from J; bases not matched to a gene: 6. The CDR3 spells CASLGTSGRRTGELFF. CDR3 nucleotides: TGTGCCAGCCTCGGGACTAGCGGGAGGAGGACCGGGGAGCTGTTTTTT.

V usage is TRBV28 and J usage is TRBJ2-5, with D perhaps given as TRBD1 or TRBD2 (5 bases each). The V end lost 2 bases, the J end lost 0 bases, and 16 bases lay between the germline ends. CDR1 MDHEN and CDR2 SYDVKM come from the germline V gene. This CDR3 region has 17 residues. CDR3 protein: CASSLPMGQEDQETQYF. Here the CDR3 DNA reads TGTGCCAGCAGTTTACCTATGGGGCAGGAGGACCAAGAGACCCAGTACTTC.

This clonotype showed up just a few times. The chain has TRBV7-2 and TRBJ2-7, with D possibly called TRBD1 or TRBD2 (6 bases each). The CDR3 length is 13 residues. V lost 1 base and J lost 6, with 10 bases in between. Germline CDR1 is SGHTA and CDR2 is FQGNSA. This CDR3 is CASSLDGGREQYV. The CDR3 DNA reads TGTGCCAGCAGCTTAGATGGGGGGCGCGAGCAGTACGTC.

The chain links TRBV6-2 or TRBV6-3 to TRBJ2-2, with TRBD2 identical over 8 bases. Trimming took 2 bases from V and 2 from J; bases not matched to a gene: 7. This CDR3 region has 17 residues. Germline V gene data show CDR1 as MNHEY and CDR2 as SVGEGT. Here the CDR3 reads CASSYRVSGSNTGELFF. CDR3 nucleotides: TGTGCCAGCAGTTACCGTGTCAGCGGGAGTAACACCGGGGAGCTGTTTTTT.

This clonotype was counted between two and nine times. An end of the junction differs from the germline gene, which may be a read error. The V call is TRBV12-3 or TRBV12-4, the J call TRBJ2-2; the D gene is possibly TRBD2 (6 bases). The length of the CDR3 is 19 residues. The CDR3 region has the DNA TGTGCCAGCATTTTAAGAGGGTTTGGAGGTCGGGGGTCGACCGGGGAGCTGTTTTTT. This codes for CASILRGFGGRGSTGELFF.

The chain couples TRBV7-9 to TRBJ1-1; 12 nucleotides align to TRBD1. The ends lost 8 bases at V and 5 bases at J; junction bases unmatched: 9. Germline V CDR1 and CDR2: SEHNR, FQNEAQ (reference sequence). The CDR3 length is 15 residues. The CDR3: CASSGTGGPRTEAFF. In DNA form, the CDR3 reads TGTGCCAGCTCTGGGACAGGGGGCCCTAGGACTGAAGCTTTCTTT.

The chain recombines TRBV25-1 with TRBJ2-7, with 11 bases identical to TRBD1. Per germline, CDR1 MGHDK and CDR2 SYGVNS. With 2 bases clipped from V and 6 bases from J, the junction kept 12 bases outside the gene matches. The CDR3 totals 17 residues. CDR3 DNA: TGTGCCAGCAGTGAAGCCAGAGGGACAGGGGGTCCCCTCGAGCAGTACTTC. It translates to CASSEARGTGGPLEQYF.

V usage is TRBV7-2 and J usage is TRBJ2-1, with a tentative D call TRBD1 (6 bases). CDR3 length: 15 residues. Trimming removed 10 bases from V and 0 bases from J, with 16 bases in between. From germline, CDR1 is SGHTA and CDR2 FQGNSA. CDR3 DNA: TGTGCCACCCTGCAAGACAGGAGCTCCTACAATGAGCAGTTCTTC. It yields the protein CATLQDRSSYNEQFF.

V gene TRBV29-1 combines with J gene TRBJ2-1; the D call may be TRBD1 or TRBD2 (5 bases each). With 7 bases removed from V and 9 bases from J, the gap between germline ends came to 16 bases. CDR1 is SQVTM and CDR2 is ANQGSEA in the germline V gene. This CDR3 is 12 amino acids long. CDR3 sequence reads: CSASGSQGEQFF. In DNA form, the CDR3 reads TGCAGCGCATCGGGATCTCAGGGTGAGCAGTTCTTC.

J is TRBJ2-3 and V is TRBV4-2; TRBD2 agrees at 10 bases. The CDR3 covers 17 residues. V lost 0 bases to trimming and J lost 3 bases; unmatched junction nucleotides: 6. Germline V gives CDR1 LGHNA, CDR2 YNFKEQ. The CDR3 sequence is CASSQEASGSMTDTQYF. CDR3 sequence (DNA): TGTGCCAGCAGCCAAGAAGCTAGCGGGAGTATGACAGATACGCAGTATTTT.

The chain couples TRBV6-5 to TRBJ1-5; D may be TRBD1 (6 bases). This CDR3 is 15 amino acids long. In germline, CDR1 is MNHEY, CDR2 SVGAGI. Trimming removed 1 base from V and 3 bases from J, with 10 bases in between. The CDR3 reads CASSYFQGFNQPQHF. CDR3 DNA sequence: TGTGCCAGCAGTTACTTCCAGGGGTTCAATCAGCCCCAGCATTTT.

The CDR3 coding sequence is TGCGCCAGCAGCCTGACGAATAGCGGGAGGTCCAAAAACATTCAGTACTTC. Its protein product is CASSLTNSGRSKNIQYF. This rearrangement joins TRBV5-1 to TRBJ2-4; TRBD2 matches 10 bases. The CDR3 has 17 amino acids. Trimming at V came to 4 bases and at J to 2 bases, leaving 9 bases not matched to a gene. Germline lookup yields CDR1 SGHRS and CDR2 YFSETQ.

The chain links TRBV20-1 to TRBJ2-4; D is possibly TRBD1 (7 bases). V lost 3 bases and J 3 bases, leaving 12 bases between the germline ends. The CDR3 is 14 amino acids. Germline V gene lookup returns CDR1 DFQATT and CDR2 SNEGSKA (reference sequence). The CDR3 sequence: CSASSGGSKNIQYF. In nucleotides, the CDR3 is TGCAGTGCTAGCTCAGGGGGGAGCAAAAACATTCAGTACTTC.